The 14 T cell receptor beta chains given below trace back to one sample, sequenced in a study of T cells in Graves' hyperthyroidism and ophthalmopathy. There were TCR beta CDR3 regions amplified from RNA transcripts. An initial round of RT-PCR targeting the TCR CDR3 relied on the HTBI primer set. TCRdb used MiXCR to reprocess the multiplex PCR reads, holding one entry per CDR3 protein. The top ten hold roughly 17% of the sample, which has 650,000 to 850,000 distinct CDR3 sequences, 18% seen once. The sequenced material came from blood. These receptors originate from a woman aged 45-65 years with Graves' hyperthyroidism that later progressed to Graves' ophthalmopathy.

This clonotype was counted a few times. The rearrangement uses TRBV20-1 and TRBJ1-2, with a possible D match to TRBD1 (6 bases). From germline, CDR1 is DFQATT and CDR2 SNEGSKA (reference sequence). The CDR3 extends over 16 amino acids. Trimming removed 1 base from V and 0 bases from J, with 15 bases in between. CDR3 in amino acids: CSARALWTEANYGYTF. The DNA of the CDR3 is TGCAGTGCTAGAGCCCTTTGGACAGAAGCTAACTATGGCTACACCTTC.

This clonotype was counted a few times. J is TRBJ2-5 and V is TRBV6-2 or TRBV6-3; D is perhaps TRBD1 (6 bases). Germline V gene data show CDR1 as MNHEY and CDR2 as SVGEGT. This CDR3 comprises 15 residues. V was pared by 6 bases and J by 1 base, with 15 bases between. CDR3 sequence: CASSSGRTVQETQYF. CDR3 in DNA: TGTGCCAGCAGCTCCGGCCGGACAGTCCAAGAGACCCAGTACTTC.

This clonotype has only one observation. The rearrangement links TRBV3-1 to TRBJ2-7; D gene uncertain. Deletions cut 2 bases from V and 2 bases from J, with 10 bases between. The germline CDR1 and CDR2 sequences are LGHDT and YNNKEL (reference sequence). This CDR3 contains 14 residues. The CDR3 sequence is CASSQYAKTYEQYF. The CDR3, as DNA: TGTGCCAGCAGCCAATACGCCAAGACCTACGAGCAGTACTTC.

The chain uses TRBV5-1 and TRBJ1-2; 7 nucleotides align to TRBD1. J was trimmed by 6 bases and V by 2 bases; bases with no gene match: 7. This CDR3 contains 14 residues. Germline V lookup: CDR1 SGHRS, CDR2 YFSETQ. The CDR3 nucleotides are TGCGCCAGCAGCTTCGGGACAGAAAACCATGGCTACACCTTC. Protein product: CASSFGTENHGYTF.

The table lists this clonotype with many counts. The CDR3 loop is CASSYGQGGNEQFF. Written as DNA, the CDR3 is TGTGCCAGCAGTTACGGACAGGGTGGGAATGAGCAGTTCTTC. J is TRBJ2-1 and V is TRBV6-2 or TRBV6-3, with 8 bases fitting TRBD1. V trimming: 2 bases; J trimming: 7 bases; junction bases outside the gene matches: 4. Germline V gene sequence: CDR1 MNHEY, CDR2 SVGEGT. The CDR3 has 14 residues.

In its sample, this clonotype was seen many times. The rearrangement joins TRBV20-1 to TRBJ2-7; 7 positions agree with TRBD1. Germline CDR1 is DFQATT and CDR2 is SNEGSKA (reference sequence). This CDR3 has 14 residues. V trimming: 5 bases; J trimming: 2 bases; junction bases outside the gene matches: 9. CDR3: CSAQTGQFTYEQYF. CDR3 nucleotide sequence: TGCAGTGCTCAAACGGGACAGTTTACCTACGAGCAGTACTTC.

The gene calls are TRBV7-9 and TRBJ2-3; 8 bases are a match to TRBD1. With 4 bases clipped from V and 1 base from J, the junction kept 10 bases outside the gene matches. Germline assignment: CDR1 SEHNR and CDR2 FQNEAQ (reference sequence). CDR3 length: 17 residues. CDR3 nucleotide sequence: TGTGCCAGCAGCTCCCCGCCAAACAGGGGGGGCACAGATACGCAGTATTTT. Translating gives CASSSPPNRGGTDTQYF.

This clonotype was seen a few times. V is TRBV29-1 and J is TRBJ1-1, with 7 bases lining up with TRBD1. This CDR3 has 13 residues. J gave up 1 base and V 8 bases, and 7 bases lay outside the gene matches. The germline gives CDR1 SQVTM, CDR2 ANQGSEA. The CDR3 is CSYSRGGNTEAFF. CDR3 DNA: TGCAGCTACTCCAGGGGGGGGAACACTGAAGCTTTCTTT. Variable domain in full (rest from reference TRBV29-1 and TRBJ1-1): SAVISQKPSRDICQRGTSLTIQCQVDSQVTMMFWYRQQPGQSLTLIATANQGSEATYESGFVIDKFPISRPNLTFSTLTVSNMSPEDSSIYLCSYSRGGNTEAFFGQGTRLTVV.

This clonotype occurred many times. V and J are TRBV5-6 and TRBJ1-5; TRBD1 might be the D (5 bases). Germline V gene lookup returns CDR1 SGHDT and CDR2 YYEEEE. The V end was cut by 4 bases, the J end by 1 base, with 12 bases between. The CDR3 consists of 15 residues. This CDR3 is CASSVGQLSNQPQHF. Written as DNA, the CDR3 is TGTGCCAGCAGCGTCGGACAATTAAGCAATCAGCCCCAGCATTTT.

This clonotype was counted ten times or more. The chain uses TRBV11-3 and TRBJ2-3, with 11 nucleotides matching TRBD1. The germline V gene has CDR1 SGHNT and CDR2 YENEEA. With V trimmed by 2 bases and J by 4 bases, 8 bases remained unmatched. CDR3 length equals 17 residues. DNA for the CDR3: TGTGCCAGCAGCTTAAGGTCGGGGGGACAGGGGGCAGATACGCAGTATTTT. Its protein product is CASSLRSGGQGADTQYF.

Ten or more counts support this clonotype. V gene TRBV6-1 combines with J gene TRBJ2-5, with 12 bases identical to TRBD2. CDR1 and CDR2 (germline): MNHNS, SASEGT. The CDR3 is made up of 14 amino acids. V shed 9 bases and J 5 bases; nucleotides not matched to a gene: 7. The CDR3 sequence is CASSSGGAGETQYF. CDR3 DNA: TGTGCCAGTTCTAGCGGGGGGGCCGGGGAGACCCAGTACTTC.

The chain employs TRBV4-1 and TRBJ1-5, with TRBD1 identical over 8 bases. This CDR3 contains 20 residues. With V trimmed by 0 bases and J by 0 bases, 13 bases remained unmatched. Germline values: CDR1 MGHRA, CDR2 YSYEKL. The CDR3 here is CASSQDQGEGQEYSNQPQHF. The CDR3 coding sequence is TGCGCCAGCAGCCAAGATCAAGGGGAGGGACAGGAATATAGCAATCAGCCCCAGCATTTT.

DNA for the CDR3: TGTGCCAGCAGTTCGACGGACGGCTATGGCTACACCTTC. Amino acids: CASSSTDGYGYTF. The chain recombines TRBV6-5 with TRBJ1-2, with D hard to call. The CDR3 consists of 13 residues. Germline V gives CDR1 MNHEY, CDR2 SVGAGI. Trimming removed 4 bases at V and 4 bases at J, with 10 bases between.

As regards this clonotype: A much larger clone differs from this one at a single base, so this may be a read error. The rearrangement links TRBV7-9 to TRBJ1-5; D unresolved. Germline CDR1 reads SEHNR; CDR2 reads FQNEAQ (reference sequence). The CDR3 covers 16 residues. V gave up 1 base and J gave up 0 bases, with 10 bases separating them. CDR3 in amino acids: CASSLGPDYSNQPQHF. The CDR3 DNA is TGTGCCAGCAGCTTAGGGCCAGACTATAGCAATCAGCCCCAGCATTTT.